This record covers a single T cell receptor beta chain. What it binds is not known. The identical CDR3 is also encoded by other nucleotide sequences in the sample. Each sorted subset replicate got 200 ng genomic DNA, roughly 30,000 genomes. Sequencing was performed with immunoSEQ multiplex PCR; in TCRdb, only in-frame clones are kept and a portion is missing. This sample has millions of clones; approximately 95% occur once, and the top ten carry about 1.1%. This sample was included in a study of shared clonotypes between healthy human individuals. About the study: Each donor contributed plates that comprised three CD4 naive, three CD4 memory, two CD8 naive and one CD8 memory. Study-level points and caveats: On the whole, naive subsets had larger estimated richness than memory subsets had. About 5% of naive CD4 clonotypes were common to a handful of donors.

Naive CD8 populations comprised CD45RO-negative cells positively selected for CCR7, excluding terminally differentiated effector memory CD45RA+ cells. Trimming cost V 5 bases and J 3 bases; bases outside gene matches: 4. Germline values: CDR1 SGHTA, CDR2 FQGNSA. This CDR3 region has 14 residues. This chain connects TRBV7-2 to TRBJ1-5, with TRBD1 identical over 7 bases. This TCR derives from a man in his late teens or twenties in good health. Sequences were obtained from naive CD8+ T cells sorted from blood. CDR3 DNA sequence: TGTGCCAGCAGCCCGGACAGGTACAATCAGCCCCAGCATTTT. Translating it yields CASSPDRYNQPQHF.